This T cell receptor beta chain derives from a study of OX40 agonist ivuxolimab in advanced cancers. A remark on this clone: What it binds is unknown.

Study findings and constraints: Researchers did not determine the expanded peripheral T cells' antigen specificity.

TCRdb's copy holds only in-frame clones and misses some; the assay was immunoSEQ multiplex PCR. The sample holds tens of thousands of clones; approximately 90% are singletons and the top ten take about 5%. The CDR3 is 15 residues long. Trimming at V came to 5 bases and at J to 1 base, leaving 4 bases not matched to a gene. Germline V gene data show CDR1 as MDHEN and CDR2 as SYDVKM. This clonotype was sampled from an adult with an advanced solid tumor such as melanoma, head and neck, liver or kidney cancer. This chain connects TRBV28 to TRBJ1-2, with 10 positions matching TRBD1. Here the sequenced sample was CD4+ or CD8+ T cells sorted from blood, taken in a trial of the OX40 agonist ivuxolimab. This CDR3 is CASSLGTGVNYGYTF. CDR3 nucleotides: TGTGCCAGCAGTCTTGGGACAGGGGTTAACTATGGCTACACCTTC.